This entry lists 6 T cell receptor beta chains sequenced from one sample in a study of T-cell memory formation after mild COVID-19. TCRdb processed the 5' RACE reads anew with MiXCR; each CDR3 protein has one entry. The table includes roughly 150,000 distinct CDR3 sequences, around 14% detected once. The sequencing sample was made of PBMCs or a T cell subset sorted from them (not recorded which). These receptors came from an adult woman who had mild COVID-19 (a few samples of this study predate the infection). Cell type and time point are not known.

The J gene is TRBJ2-3, the V gene TRBV7-9, with D unclear. Germline CDR1 is SEHNR and CDR2 is FQNEAQ (reference sequence). Trimming cost V 5 bases and J 7 bases, with 7 bases left between them. This CDR3 is 11 amino acids long. The CDR3 region is CASSEGNTQYF. The CDR3 bases are TGTGCCAGCAGCGAAGGAAATACGCAGTATTTT.

In its sample, this clonotype was seen many times. The rearrangement uses TRBV4-2 and TRBJ1-1; D remains unclear. Trimming left V 3 bases short and J 1 base short, with 9 bases between. CDR1 LGHNA and CDR2 YNFKEQ come from the germline V gene. The CDR3 runs to 14 residues. The CDR3 bases are TGTGCCAGCAGCCACGACTCAGGGAACACTGAAGCTTTCTTT. Amino acid sequence: CASSHDSGNTEAFF.

The CDR3 DNA is TGTGCCAGCAGCTTAGCGGAAACAGGCGAGAACACTGAAGCTTTCTTT. This encodes CASSLAETGENTEAFF. This chain uses TRBV7-9 with TRBJ1-1, with a weak D call TRBD1 (5 bases). The CDR3 totals 16 residues. V was trimmed by 0 bases and J by 1 base, leaving 12 bases between them. CDR1 and CDR2 (germline): SEHNR, FQNEAQ (reference sequence). The complete variable domain, with remaining parts taken from reference TRBV7-9 and TRBJ1-1, reads DTGVSQNPRHKITKRGQNVTFRCDPISEHNRLYWYRQTLGQGPEFLTYFQNEAQLEKSRLLSDRFSAERPKGSFSTLEIQRTEQGDSAMYLCASSLAETGENTEAFFGQGTRLTVV.

This clonotype was recorded at least ten times. CDR3 bases: TGCAGCGTTACGGGACTAGCGGGATTAAGCTCCTACGAGCAGTACTTC. Its protein product is CSVTGLAGLSSYEQYF. The gene calls are TRBV29-1 and TRBJ2-7; 13 nucleotides agree with TRBD2. The length of the CDR3 is 16 residues. Losses at the gene ends were 5 bases for V and 0 bases for J; bases not matched to a gene: 7. Germline CDR1 is SQVTM and CDR2 is ANQGSEA.

This clonotype was found a few times. The chain combines TRBV7-2 with TRBJ2-1, with 8 nucleotides matching TRBD2. The J segment lost 4 bases and the V segment lost 5 bases, leaving 7 bases of the junction unmatched. Germline-derived CDR1 and CDR2 are SGHTA and FQGNSA. This CDR3 is built from 15 residues. DNA for the CDR3: TGTGCCAGCAGCGACTTAGCGGGGTCTTACAATGAGCAGTTCTTC. Protein sequence: CASSDLAGSYNEQFF.

In DNA form, the CDR3 reads TGTGCCAGCAGTCCTCCGGGACAGGGTCATGAGCAGTTCTTC. As protein: CASSPPGQGHEQFF. This chain joins TRBV12-3 or TRBV12-4 and TRBJ2-1, with 9 positions matching TRBD1. The CDR3 has 14 amino acids. Trimming removed 5 bases from V and 8 bases from J; junction bases left unmatched: 7.